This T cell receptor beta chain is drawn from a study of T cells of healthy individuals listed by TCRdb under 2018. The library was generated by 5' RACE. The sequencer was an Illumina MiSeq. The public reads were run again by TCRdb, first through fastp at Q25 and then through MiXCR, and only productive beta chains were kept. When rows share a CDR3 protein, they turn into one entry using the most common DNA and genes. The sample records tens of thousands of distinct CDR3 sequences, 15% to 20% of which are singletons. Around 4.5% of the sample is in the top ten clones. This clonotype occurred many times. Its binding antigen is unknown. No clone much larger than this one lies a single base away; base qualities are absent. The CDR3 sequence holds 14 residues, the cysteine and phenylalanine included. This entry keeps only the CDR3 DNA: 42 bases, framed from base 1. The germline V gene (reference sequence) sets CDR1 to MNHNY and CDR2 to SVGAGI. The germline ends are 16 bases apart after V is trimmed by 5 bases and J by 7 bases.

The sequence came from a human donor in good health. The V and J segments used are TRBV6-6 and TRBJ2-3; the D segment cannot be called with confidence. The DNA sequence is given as TGTGCCAGCAGTCCCCGGAAGGGTGTATATACGCAGTATTTT. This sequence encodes CASSPRKGVYTQYF.